This entry features one T cell receptor (beta chain) sequence. This specimen comes from a study of T cell responses to AZD1222 COVID-19 vaccine. V dropped 2 bases and J dropped 0 bases, with 5 bases sitting between them. The CDR3 sequence is 14 residues long. Germline V lookup: CDR1 MNHEY, CDR2 SVGAGI. Here immunoSEQ multiplex PCR was the method, and the copy in TCRdb shows in-frame clones only, minus some. The sample records around 100,000 clones, approximately 87% being singletons. The sequenced sample was peripheral blood, obtained on day 0 of AZD1222 vaccination. The chain uses TRBV6-5 and TRBJ1-3; D is unclear. This sequence was found in an adult in good health. For the CDR3, the DNA is TGTGCCAGCAGTTACCGCCGCTCTGGAAACACCATATATTTT. Translation: CASSYRRSGNTIYF.